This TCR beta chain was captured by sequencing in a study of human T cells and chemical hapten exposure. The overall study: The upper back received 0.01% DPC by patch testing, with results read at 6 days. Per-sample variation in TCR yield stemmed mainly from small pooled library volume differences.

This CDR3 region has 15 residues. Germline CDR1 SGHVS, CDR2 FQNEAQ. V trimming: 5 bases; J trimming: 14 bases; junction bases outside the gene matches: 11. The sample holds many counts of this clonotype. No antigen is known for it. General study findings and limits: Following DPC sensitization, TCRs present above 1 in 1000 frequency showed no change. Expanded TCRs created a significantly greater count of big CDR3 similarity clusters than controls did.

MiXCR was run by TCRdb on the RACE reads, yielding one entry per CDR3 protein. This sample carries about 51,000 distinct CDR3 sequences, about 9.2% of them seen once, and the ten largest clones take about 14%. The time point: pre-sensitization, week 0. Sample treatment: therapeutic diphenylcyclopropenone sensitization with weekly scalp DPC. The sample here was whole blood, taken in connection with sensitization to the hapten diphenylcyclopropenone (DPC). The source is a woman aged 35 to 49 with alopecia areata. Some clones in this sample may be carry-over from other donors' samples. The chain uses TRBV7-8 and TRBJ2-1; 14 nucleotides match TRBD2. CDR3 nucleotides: TGTGCCAGCAGCCATACCGGGACTAGCGGGGGTAGGGAGTTCTTC. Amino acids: CASSHTGTSGGREFF.